These T cell receptor beta chains were read from a single sample in a study of CD8 T cells in ankylosing spondylitis. MiXCR, applied by TCRdb to the 5' RACE reads, yields one record per CDR3 protein. The sample has about 69,000 distinct CDR3 sequences; 5.3% are singletons. Specimen: blood, either unsorted or a sorted T cell fraction (not recorded which). These receptors were taken from a male donor with ankylosing spondylitis or in good health (not recorded which). CDR3s include the opening cysteine and the closing phenylalanine or tryptophan. A D gene is named only where the DNA matches it firmly. Each size is once, few, many, or a class for an expanded clone.

v_gene	d_gene	j_gene	abundance	CDR3nt	CDR3aa
TRBV19	NA	TRBJ2-1	many	TGTGCCAGTAGTATAGCAGGGTACAATGAGCAGTTCTTC	CASSIAGYNEQFF
TRBV6-5	NA	TRBJ1-1	many	TGTGCCAGCAGTTCCAACCATGGGGCAGGGAACACTGAAGCTTTCTTT	CASSSNHGAGNTEAFF
TRBV7-9	NA	TRBJ2-7	many	TGTGCCAGCAGCCCGTCCCGTGAGGACGAGCAGTACTTC	CASSPSREDEQYF
TRBV27	TRBD2	TRBJ2-7	many	TGTGCCAGCCGGACTAGCGGGGTCTACGAGCAGTACTTC	CASRTSGVYEQYF
TRBV12-5	NA	TRBJ1-1	many	TGTGCTAGTGGCACCGGGACACACACTGAAGCTTTCTTT	CASGTGTHTEAFF
TRBV20-1	NA	TRBJ1-2	many	TGCAGTGCTAGAGATCGACAGGCGGATCCTAACTATGGCTACACCTTC	CSARDRQADPNYGYTF
TRBV20-1	NA	TRBJ1-2	many	TGCTGTGCTAGAGATACCGACACCGCTAACTATGGCTACACCTTC	CCARDTDTANYGYTF
TRBV12-3/TRBV12-4	NA	TRBJ2-1	many	TGTGCCAGCGGGGGGGGGGCCCATATCTCCTACAATGAGCAGTTCTTC	CASGGGAHISYNEQFF
TRBV3-1	TRBD2	TRBJ2-2	many	TGTGCCAGCAGCGACGGACTAGCGGGCAGCACCGGGGAGCTGTTTTTT	CASSDGLAGSTGELFF
TRBV20-1	NA	TRBJ2-5	many	TGCAGTGCTATCATTGGGGAGACCCAGTACTTC	CSAIIGETQYF
TRBV7-2	NA	TRBJ2-7	many	TGTGCCAGCAGCTTAAGGAATACCTACGAGCAGTACTTC	CASSLRNTYEQYF
TRBV28	NA	TRBJ2-7	many	TGTGCCAGCAGCAGACCTCGACGGGGCTACGAGCAGTACTTC	CASSRPRRGYEQYF
TRBV18	NA	TRBJ1-6	many	TGTGCCAGCTCACCGTCTCAGGTCCAGGATTCACCCCTCCACTTT	CASSPSQVQDSPLHF
TRBV9	NA	TRBJ2-3	many	TGTGCCAGCAGCGTAGATGGGGGGAGAGATACGCAGTATTTT	CASSVDGGRDTQYF
TRBV6-5	NA	TRBJ2-5	many	TGTGCCAGCAGTTACAGCAGCGGGCTCATCCAAGAGACCCAGTACTTC	CASSYSSGLIQETQYF
TRBV7-8	NA	TRBJ1-1	many	TGTGCCAGCAGCAAACCCGGTGGGTGGAACACTGAAGCTTTCTTT	CASSKPGGWNTEAFF